The subject of this entry is one TCR beta chain. Its antigen is as yet unknown. These data belong to a study of memory CD4+ T cells and cytomegalovirus serostatus. Single viable CD3+CD4+CD8-CD45RO+ cells were sorted as the memory CD4+ T cells. Total CD4+ T cells were enriched by CD4 positive selection. Study-level points and caveats: Median bootstrapped AUC for CMV status was about 0.96 originally, less than 0.93 US-trained.

Repertoires were generated with immunoSEQ multiplex PCR, while TCRdb's copy carries only in-frame clones and drops some. The sample holds tens of thousands of clones, around 80% seen once. The CDR3 spans 14 residues. V was pared by 5 bases and J by 2 bases, with 13 bases between. Germline CDR1 SGHTA, CDR2 FQGNSA. The TCR originated in an adult in good health and CMV-seronegative. The sample comprised memory CD4+ T cells from blood. The V call is TRBV7-2, the J call TRBJ2-7; maybe TRBD1 (6 bases). CDR3 DNA sequence: TGTGCCAGCAGCCCGGGGACATGGACCTACGAGCAGTACTTC. Its protein is CASSPGTWTYEQYF.